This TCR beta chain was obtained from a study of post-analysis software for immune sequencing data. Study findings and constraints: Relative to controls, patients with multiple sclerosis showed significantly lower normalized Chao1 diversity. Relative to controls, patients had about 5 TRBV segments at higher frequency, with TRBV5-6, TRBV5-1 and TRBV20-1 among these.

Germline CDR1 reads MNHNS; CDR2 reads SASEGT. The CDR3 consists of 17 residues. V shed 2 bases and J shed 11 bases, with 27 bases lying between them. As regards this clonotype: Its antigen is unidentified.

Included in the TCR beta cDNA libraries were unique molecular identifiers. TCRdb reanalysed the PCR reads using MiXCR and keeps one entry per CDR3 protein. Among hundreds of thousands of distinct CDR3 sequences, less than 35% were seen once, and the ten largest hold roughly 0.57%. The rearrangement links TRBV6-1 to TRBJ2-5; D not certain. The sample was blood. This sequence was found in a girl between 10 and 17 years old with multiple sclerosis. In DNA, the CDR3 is TGTGCCAGCAGTGAACCGACCGTCCGCATCACGACCTACGGGCAGTACTTC. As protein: CASSEPTVRITTYGQYF.